This is a list of T cell receptor beta chains from one sample in a study of neurological immune-mediated disorders. MiXCR, run by TCRdb on the 5' RACE reads, gives a single entry per CDR3 protein. This repertoire shows about 79,000 distinct CDR3 sequences, roughly 13% found once; its top ten account for 6% to 7%. The sequencing sample was made of PBMCs. Receptors were obtained from a woman aged 45-60 years in good health. CDR3s include the opening cysteine and the closing phenylalanine or tryptophan. Each record gives: clone size, J gene, V gene, D gene, CDR3 protein, CDR3 DNA. D genes are given only for firm matches. Clone size is shown for a subset of rows, as once, few, many or a class of expanded clone.

clone size: many
J gene: TRBJ2-4
V gene: TRBV15
D gene: TRBD2
CDR3 protein: CATSSNREGNIQYF
CDR3 DNA: TGTGCCACCAGCAGTAACCGGGAGGGAAACATTCAGTACTTC

clone size: few
J gene: TRBJ1-5
V gene: TRBV5-1
D gene: .
CDR3 protein: CASSFEPHQPQHF
CDR3 DNA: TGCGCCAGCAGCTTTGAGCCCCATCAGCCCCAGCATTTT

clone size: many
J gene: TRBJ2-3
V gene: TRBV15
D gene: TRBD1
CDR3 protein: CATSRGTGKVTDTQYF
CDR3 DNA: TGTGCCACCAGCAGAGGGACAGGGAAGGTGACAGATACGCAGTATTTT

clone size: many
J gene: TRBJ2-2
V gene: TRBV24-1
D gene: .
CDR3 protein: CATSDTGSQGTGELFF
CDR3 DNA: TGTGCCACCAGTGATACCGGGTCCCAGGGCACCGGGGAGCTGTTTTTT

clone size: once
J gene: TRBJ2-5
V gene: TRBV11-2
D gene: .
CDR3 protein: CASSPALQETQYF
CDR3 DNA: TGTGCCAGCAGCCCCGCACTCCAAGAGACCCAGTACTTC

clone size: many
J gene: TRBJ2-2
V gene: TRBV11-1
D gene: .
CDR3 protein: CASSLRGGAGAGELFF
CDR3 DNA: TGTGCCAGCAGCTTACGCGGAGGAGCCGGGGCCGGGGAGCTGTTTTTT

clone size: many
J gene: TRBJ1-1
V gene: TRBV12-3/TRBV12-4
D gene: .
CDR3 protein: CASSLLAEAFF
CDR3 DNA: TGTGCCAGCAGTTTACTAGCTGAAGCTTTCTTT

clone size: many
J gene: TRBJ2-7
V gene: TRBV28
D gene: .
CDR3 protein: CASSLWSEPRGEQYF
CDR3 DNA: TGTGCCAGCAGTTTATGGAGCGAGCCTCGGGGCGAGCAGTACTTC

clone size: many
J gene: TRBJ2-3
V gene: TRBV5-1
D gene: .
CDR3 protein: CASSLSGSTDTQYF
CDR3 DNA: TGCGCCAGCAGCCTGAGCGGGAGCACAGATACGCAGTATTTT

clone size: once
J gene: TRBJ2-2
V gene: TRBV12-5
D gene: .
CDR3 protein: CASGSRALGELFF
CDR3 DNA: TGTGCTAGTGGTTCACGGGCCCTCGGGGAGCTGTTTTTT

clone size: many
J gene: TRBJ1-1
V gene: TRBV7-2
D gene: TRBD1
CDR3 protein: CASRRQTGGATEAFF
CDR3 DNA: TGTGCCAGCAGACGCCAGACAGGGGGGGCCACTGAAGCTTTCTTT

clone size: medium-sized
J gene: TRBJ1-5
V gene: TRBV5-1
D gene: .
CDR3 protein: CASSPGLGNQPQHF
CDR3 DNA: TGCGCCAGCAGCCCGGGACTGGGCAATCAGCCCCAGCATTTT

clone size: .
J gene: TRBJ1-1
V gene: TRBV24-1
D gene: .
CDR3 protein: CATSDGGRSSEAFF
CDR3 DNA: TGTGCCACCAGTGATGGGGGCAGATCCTCTGAAGCTTTCTTT

clone size: many
J gene: TRBJ1-2
V gene: TRBV12-3/TRBV12-4
D gene: .
CDR3 protein: CASRGFYGYTF
CDR3 DNA: TGTGCCAGCAGAGGGTTCTATGGCTACACCTTC

clone size: .
J gene: TRBJ1-1
V gene: TRBV30
D gene: .
CDR3 protein: CAWRSAWNTEAFF
CDR3 DNA: TGTGCCTGGAGATCAGCTTGGAACACTGAAGCTTTCTTT

clone size: many
J gene: TRBJ1-1
V gene: TRBV11-2
D gene: TRBD1
CDR3 protein: CASSQGVDTEAFF
CDR3 DNA: TGTGCCAGCAGCCAGGGGGTGGACACTGAAGCTTTCTTT

clone size: many
J gene: TRBJ2-3
V gene: TRBV5-1
D gene: .
CDR3 protein: CASSITGYVGTDTQYF
CDR3 DNA: TGCGCCAGCAGCATAACAGGGTACGTCGGCACAGATACGCAGTATTTT

clone size: many
J gene: TRBJ2-7
V gene: TRBV5-1
D gene: .
CDR3 protein: CASRDRNTYSEQYF
CDR3 DNA: TGCGCCAGCAGGGATAGAAATACGTATTCCGAGCAGTACTTC

clone size: many
J gene: TRBJ2-7
V gene: TRBV7-9
D gene: .
CDR3 protein: CASSLVGFAYEQYF
CDR3 DNA: TGTGCCAGCAGCTTAGTAGGGTTTGCCTACGAGCAGTACTTC

clone size: many
J gene: TRBJ2-3
V gene: TRBV28
D gene: .
CDR3 protein: CASSSPPSLTDTQYF
CDR3 DNA: TGTGCCAGCAGTTCCCCACCTAGCCTCACAGATACGCAGTATTTT

clone size: .
J gene: TRBJ2-7
V gene: TRBV5-1
D gene: .
CDR3 protein: CASSLPVTGSNEQYF
CDR3 DNA: TGTGCCAGCAGCCTGCCCGTGACAGGTTCCAACGAGCAGTACTTC